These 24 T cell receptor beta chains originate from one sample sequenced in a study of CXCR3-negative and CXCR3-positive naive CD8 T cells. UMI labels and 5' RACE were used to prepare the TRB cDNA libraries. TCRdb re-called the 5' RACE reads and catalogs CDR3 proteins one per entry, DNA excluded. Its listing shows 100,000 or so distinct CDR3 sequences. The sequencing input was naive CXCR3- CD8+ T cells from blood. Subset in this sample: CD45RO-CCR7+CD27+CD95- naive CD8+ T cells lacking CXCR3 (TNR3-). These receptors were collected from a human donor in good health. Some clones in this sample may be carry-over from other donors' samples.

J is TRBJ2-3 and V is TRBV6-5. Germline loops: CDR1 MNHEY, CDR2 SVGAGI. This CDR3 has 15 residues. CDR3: CASSYDGESTDTQYF.

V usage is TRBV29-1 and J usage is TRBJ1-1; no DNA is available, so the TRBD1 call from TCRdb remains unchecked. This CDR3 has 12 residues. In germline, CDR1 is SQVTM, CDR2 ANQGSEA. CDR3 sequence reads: CSAPGQGGKAFF.

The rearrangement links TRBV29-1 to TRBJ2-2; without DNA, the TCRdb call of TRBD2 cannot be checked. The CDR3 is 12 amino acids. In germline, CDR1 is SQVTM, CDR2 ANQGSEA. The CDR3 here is CSVTEVTGELFF.

CDR3 residues: CASSPGTSGSDTQYF. The rearrangement links TRBV5-1 to TRBJ2-3; no DNA is available, so the TRBD2 call from TCRdb remains unchecked. This CDR3 is built from 15 residues. CDR1 SGHRS and CDR2 YFSETQ come from the germline V gene. The full variable domain, with the rest looked up from reference TRBV5-1 and TRBJ2-3, is KAGVTQTPRYLIKTRGQQVTLSCSPISGHRSVSWYQQTPGQGLQFLFEYFSETQRNKGNFPGRFSGRQFSNSRSEMNVSTLELGDSALYLCASSPGTSGSDTQYFGPGTRLTVL.

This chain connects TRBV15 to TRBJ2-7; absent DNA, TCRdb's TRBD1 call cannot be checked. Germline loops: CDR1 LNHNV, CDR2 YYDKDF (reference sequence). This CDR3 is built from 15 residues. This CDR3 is CATSRGTDMGDEQYF.

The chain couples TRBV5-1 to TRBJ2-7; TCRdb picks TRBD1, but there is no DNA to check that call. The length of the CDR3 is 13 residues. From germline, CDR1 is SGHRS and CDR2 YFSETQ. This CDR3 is CASRGQGINEQYF.

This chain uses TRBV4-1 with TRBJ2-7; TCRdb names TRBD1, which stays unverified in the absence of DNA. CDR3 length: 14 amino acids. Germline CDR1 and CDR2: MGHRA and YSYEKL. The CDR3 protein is CASSQDGQTYEQYF.

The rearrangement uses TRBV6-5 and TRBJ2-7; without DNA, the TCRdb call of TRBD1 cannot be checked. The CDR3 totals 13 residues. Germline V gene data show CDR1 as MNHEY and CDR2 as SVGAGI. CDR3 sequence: CASRPGTDYEQYF.

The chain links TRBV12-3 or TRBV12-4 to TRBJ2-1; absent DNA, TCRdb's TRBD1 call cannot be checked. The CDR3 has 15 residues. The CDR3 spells CASSLATSGGYEQFF.

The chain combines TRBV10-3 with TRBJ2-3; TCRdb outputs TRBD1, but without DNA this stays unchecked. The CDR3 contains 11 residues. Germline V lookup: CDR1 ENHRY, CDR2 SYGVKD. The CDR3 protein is CAIQGSDTQYF.

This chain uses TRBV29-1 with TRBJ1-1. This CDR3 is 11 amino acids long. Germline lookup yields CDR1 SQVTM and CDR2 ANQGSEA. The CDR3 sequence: CSVEANTEAFF. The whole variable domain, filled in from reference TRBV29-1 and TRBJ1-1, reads SAVISQKPSRDICQRGTSLTIQCQVDSQVTMMFWYRQQPGQSLTLIATANQGSEATYESGFVIDKFPISRPNLTFSTLTVSNMSPEDSSIYLCSVEANTEAFFGQGTRLTVV.

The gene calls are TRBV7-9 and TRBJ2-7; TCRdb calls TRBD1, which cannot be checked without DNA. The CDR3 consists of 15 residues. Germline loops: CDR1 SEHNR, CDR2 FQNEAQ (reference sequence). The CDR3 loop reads CASSLIRGVGYEQYF.

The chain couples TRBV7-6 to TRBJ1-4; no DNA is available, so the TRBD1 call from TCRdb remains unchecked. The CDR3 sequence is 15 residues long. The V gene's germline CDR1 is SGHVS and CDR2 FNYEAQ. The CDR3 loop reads CASSPWTGTNEKLFF. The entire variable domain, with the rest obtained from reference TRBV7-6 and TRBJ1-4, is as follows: GAGVSQSPRYKVTKRGQDVALRCDPISGHVSLYWYRQALGQGPEFLTYFNYEAQQDKSGLPNDRFSAERPEGSISTLTIQRTEQRDSAMYRCASSPWTGTNEKLFFGSGTQLSVL.

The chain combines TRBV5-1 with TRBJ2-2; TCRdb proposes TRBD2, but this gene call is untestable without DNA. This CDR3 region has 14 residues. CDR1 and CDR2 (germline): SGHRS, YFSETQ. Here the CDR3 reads CASSDSGGTGELFF.

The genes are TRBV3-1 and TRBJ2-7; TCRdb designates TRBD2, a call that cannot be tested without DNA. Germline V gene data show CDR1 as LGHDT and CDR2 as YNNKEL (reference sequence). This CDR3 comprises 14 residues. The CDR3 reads CASSQRLALYEQYF.

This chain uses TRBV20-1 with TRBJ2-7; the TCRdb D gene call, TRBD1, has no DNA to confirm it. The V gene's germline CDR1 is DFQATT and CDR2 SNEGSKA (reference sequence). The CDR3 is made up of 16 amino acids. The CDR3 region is CSARDSTGTGGFEQYF.

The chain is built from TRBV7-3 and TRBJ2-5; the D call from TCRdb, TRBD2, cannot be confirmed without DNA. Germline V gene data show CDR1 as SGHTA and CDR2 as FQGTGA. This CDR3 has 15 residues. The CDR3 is CASSFNPGTTETQYF.

The CDR3 sequence: CASSSQLGIRLNEQYF. This chain joins TRBV7-9 and TRBJ2-7. This CDR3 contains 16 residues. Per germline, CDR1 SEHNR and CDR2 FQNEAQ (reference sequence).

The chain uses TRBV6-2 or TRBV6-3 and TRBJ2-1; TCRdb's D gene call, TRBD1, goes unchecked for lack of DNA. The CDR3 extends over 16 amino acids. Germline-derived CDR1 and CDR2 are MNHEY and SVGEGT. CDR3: CASRAHLRDREYEQFF.

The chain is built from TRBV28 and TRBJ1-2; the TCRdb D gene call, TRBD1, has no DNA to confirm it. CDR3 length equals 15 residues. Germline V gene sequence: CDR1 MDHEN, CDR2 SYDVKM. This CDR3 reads CASSFSHQGVGGYTF.

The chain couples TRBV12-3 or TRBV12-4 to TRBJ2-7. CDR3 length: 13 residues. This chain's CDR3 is CASSLSYPDEQYF.

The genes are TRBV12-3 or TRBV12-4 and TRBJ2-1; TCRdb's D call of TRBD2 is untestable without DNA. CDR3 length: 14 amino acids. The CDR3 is CASTISGSYNEQFF.

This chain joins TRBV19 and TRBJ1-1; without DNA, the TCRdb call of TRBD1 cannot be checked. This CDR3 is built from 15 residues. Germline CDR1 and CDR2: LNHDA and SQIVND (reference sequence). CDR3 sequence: CASTNPGQQNTEAFF.

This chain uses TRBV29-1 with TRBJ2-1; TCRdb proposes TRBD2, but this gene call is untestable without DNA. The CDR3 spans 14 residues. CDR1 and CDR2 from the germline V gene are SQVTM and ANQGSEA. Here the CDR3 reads CSVVLSGRAREQFF.